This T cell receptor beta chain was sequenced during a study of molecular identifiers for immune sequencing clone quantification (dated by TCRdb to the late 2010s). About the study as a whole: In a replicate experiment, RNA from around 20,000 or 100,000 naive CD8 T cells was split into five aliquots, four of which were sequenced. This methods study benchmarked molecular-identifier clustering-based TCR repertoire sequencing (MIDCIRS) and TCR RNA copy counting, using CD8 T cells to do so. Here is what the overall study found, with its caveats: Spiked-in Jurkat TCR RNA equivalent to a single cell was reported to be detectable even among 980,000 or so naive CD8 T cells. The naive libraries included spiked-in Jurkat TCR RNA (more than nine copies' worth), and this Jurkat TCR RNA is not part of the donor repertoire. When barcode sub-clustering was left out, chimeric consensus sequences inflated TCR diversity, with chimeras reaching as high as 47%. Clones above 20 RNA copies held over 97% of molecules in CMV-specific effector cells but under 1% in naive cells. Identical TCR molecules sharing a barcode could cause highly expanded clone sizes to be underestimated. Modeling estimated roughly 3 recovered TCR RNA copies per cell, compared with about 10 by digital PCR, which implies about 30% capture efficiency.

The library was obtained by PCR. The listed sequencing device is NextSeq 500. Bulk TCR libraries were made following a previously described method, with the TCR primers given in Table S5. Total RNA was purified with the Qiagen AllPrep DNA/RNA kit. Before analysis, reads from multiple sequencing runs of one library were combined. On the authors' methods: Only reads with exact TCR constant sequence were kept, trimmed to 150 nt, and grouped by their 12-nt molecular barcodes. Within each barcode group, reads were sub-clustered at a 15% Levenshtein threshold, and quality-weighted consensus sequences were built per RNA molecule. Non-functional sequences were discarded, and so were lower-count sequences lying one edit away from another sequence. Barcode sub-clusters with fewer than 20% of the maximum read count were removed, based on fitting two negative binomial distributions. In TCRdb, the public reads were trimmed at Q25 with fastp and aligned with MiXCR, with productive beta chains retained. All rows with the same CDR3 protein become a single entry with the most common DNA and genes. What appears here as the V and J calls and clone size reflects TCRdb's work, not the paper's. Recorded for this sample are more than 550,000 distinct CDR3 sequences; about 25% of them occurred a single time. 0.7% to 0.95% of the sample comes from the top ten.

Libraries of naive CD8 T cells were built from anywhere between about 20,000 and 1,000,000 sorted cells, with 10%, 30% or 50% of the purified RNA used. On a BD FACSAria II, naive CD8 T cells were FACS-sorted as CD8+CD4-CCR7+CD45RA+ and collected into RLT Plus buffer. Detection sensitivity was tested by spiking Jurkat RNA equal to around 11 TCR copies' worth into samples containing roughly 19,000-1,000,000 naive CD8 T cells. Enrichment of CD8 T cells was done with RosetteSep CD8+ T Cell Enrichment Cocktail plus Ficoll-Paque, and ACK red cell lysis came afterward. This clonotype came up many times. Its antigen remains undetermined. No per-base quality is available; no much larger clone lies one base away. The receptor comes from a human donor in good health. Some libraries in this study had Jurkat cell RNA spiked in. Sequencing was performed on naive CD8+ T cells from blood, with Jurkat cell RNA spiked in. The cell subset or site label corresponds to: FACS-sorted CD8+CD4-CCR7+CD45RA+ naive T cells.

The nucleotide sequence reads as follows: TGTGCCAGCAGACAGGGCGGTCGGTGGGAGCAGTACTTC. This translates into CASRQGGRWEQYF. The chain links TRBV6-2 or TRBV6-3 with TRBJ2-7, with TRBD1 perhaps the D gene, on 6 matching bases. Its CDR3 holds 13 amino acids, cysteine through phenylalanine. The only DNA kept is the CDR3, 39 bases in frame from the first base. From a lookup of the germline V gene, CDR1 and CDR2 are MNHEY and SVGEGT. Trimming takes 6 bases from V and 7 bases from J, and the germline ends sit 16 bases apart.